The entry that follows covers one T cell receptor (beta chain) sequence. These data belong to a study of blood T cell repertoires in COVID-19. Study summary: COVID-19 samples, acute and convalescent, were from the United States, Italy and Spain.

Methods used by the authors: Researchers report that nucleated cell counts were estimated from reference gene primer amplification. Here immunoSEQ multiplex PCR was the method, and the copy in TCRdb shows in-frame clones only, minus some. The V and J calls and clone size are taken from that table; D and trimming were inferred from the DNA. The sample includes just over 300,000 clones, approximately 88% of them seen just once. J lost 5 bases, V lost 3 bases, and 4 bases had no gene match. Per the germline V gene, CDR1 is MGHDK and CDR2 is SYGVNS. There are 14 residues in the CDR3. Adults between roughly 18 and 95 years of age took part from more than 20 US areas. Recovery meant two consecutive negative NP/OP PCR tests, professional clearance, or resolved symptoms.

The sequenced material came from PBMCs or T cells enriched from blood (not recorded which). This TCR came from a woman aged 18-29 years who had recovered from COVID-19. The chain is built from TRBV25-1 and TRBJ2-1, with TRBD1 matching over 7 bases. The DNA of the CDR3 is TGTGCCAGCAGTGAGACAGGGTTTAACAATGAGCAGTTCTTC. This gives the protein CASSETGFNNEQFF.